The present TCR beta chain was sequenced within a study of blood T cell repertoires in COVID-19. The wider study: Material from acute and convalescent COVID-19 was sourced from the United States, Italy and Spain. The analysed material was cDNA or gDNA that came from T cells, B-cell-depleted T cells, or PBMCs.

The CDR3 is 17 amino acids. The germline V gene has CDR1 MNHNS and CDR2 SASEGT. V shed 2 bases and J 2 bases; nucleotides not matched to a gene: 10. Under the authors' procedure: Reference gene primer amplification gave estimated nucleated cell counts. Clones were sequenced by immunoSEQ multiplex PCR, and TCRdb holds only the in-frame ones, with some missing. D and trimming come from the DNA, and the V and J calls and clone size come from that table. Here the sample spans around 300,000 clones, 70% to 90% being singletons. Patients at the Seattle site were enrolled during active infection and followed longitudinally.

The chain carries TRBV6-1 and TRBJ2-7, with 9 nucleotides matching TRBD1. This sequence was found in a woman aged 50 to 65 with COVID-19, enrolled during active disease. The sequenced material came from peripheral blood. CDR3: CASSELRPGQGTYEQYF. CDR3 nucleotides: TGTGCCAGCAGTGAACTGAGACCGGGACAGGGAACCTACGAGCAGTACTTC.